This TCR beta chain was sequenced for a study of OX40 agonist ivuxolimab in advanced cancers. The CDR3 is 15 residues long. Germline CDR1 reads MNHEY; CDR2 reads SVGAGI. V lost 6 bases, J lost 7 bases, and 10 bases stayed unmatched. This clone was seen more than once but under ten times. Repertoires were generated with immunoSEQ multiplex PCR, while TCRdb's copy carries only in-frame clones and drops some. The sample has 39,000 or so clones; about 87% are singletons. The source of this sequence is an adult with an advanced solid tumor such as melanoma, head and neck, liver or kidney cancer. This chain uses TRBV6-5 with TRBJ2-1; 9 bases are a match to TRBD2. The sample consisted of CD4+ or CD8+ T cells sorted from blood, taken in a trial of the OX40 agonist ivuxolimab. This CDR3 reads CASSSGTSSLNEQFF. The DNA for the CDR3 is TGTGCCAGCAGCTCCGGGACTAGCTCATTGAATGAGCAGTTCTTC.